This T cell receptor (beta chain) is drawn from a study of blood T cells in healthy people across ages. This CDR3 is 15 amino acids long. The V gene's germline CDR1 is SGHTA and CDR2 FQGNSA. The ends lost 5 bases at V and 6 bases at J; junction bases unmatched: 11. In its sample, this clonotype was seen a few times. Its target is unknown. Findings and limits, study-wide: Measured against age, TCR beta diversity per million T cells decreased in a roughly linear manner.

The authors ran a second PCR of roughly 6 to 12 cycles using a sample-barcoded 5' primer and a J-beta primer mix. With 12 random nucleotides, a template-switch adaptor tagged each individual cDNA molecule. TCRdb ran MiXCR on the 5' RACE reads and lists one entry per CDR3 protein. The table shows a few hundred thousand distinct CDR3 sequences, with 27% occurring only once. The specimen sequenced was blood. This chain links TRBV7-2 with TRBJ1-1; 8 nucleotides agree with TRBD1. The sequence was obtained from a woman in her 70s in good health. The CDR3 reads CASSLWTGKDSEAFF. The CDR3 region has the DNA TGTGCCAGCAGCCTGTGGACAGGGAAGGATTCTGAAGCTTTCTTT.